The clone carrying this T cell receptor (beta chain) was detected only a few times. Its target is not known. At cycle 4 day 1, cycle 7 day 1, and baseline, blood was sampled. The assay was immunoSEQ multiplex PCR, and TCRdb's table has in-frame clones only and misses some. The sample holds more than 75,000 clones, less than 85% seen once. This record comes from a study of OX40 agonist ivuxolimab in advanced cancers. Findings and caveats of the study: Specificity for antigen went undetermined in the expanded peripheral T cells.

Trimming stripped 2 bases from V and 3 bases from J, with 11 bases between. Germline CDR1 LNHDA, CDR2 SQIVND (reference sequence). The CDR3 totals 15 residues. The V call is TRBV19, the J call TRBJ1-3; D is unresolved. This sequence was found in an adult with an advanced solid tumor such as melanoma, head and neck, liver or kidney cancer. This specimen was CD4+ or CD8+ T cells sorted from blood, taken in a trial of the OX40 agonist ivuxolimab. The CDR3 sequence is CASSIHGALGNTIYF. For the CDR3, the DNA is TGTGCCAGTAGTATACACGGAGCCCTTGGAAACACCATATATTTT.